This TCR beta chain was retrieved from a study of Ad26.COV2.S vaccination and SARS-CoV-2 variants. About the research overall: Administration of Ad26.COV2.S was intramuscular, either once or twice 56 days apart. Findings of the study overall: Placebo recipients trailed vaccine recipients in spike-specific TCR breadth.

The table came from immunoSEQ multiplex PCR; TCRdb's copy has only in-frame clones and leaves some out. The top ten hold roughly 1.5% of the sample, which has fewer than 900,000 clones, about 90% seen once. This sample's treatment: 19 received Ad26.COV2.S at low or high dose, single or two shots; 5 received placebo; per-sample allocation not given. Samples came from day 63 after the first vaccine or placebo injection. Based in Boston, the donor was an adult of 18-55 years. This CDR3 contains 13 residues. CDR1 is SGHKS and CDR2 is YYEKEE in the germline V gene (reference sequence). V was cut by 1 base and J by 14 bases, with 13 bases left in between. On this clone itself: The antigen remains unidentified.

The source was peripheral blood, collected in a trial of Ad26.COV2.S vaccine versus placebo. This chain joins TRBV5-5 and TRBJ1-6; unclear D gene. This clonotype was obtained from a person aged 18-60 years who received the Ad26.COV2.S COVID-19 vaccine or a placebo. The CDR3 region has the DNA TGTGCCAGCAGCTTGAGAATTGGGTCGGCCCTCCACTTT. As protein: CASSLRIGSALHF.